Shown below are 10 T cell receptor beta chains from a single sample sequenced in a study of blood T cell repertoires in COVID-19 (TCRdb year 2020). Receptor amplification or capture employed the immunoSEQ multiplex PCR assay. TCRdb re-hosts the immuneACCESS table, in-frame sequences only. Its copies lack some clones; in the studies checked, an unresolved V gene accounts for under half of them, and the cause for the rest is not known. Across this sample there are fewer than 400,000 clones, with roughly nine tenths seen only once. Approximately 4.1% of the sample is held by the ten biggest clonotypes. The sequenced sample was PBMCs or T cells enriched from blood (not recorded which). The receptors stem from a woman aged 30 to 39 who had been exposed to COVID-19.

J is TRBJ1-2 and V is TRBV21-1; the table's D call, TRBD1, was not checked against the DNA. TRBV21-1 is recorded as a pseudogene. This CDR3 contains 15 residues. CDR3 in DNA: TGTGCCAGCAGCCCAAGAGGGGGCCGGGACTATGGCTACACCTTC. It specifies CASSPRGGRDYGYTF.

In its sample, this clone was seen once. The V gene is TRBV6-2 or TRBV6-3, the J gene TRBJ2-1; TRBD2 matches 7 bases. CDR1 and CDR2 from the germline V gene are MNHEY and SVGEGT. The CDR3 consists of 14 residues. Losses at the gene ends were 5 bases for V and 1 base for J; bases not matched to a gene: 2. The CDR3 DNA reads as TGTGCCAGCAGTCGAGCGGGGTCCTACAATGAGCAGTTCTTC. As protein: CASSRAGSYNEQFF.

V is TRBV5-1 and J is TRBJ2-2, with 9 nucleotides matching TRBD1. This CDR3 spans 15 amino acids. Trimming cost V 4 bases and J 5 bases; bases outside gene matches: 6. Germline lookup yields CDR1 SGHRS and CDR2 YFSETQ. CDR3 sequence: CASSGGQGKTGELFF. The CDR3 nucleotides are TGCGCCAGCAGCGGCGGACAGGGGAAGACCGGGGAGCTGTTTTTT.

This sequence joins TRBV18 and TRBJ2-7; possible D gene TRBD1, 5 bases. CDR1 and CDR2 from the germline V gene are KGHSH and LQKENI. The ends were cut back, 2 bases at V and 5 bases at J, with 10 bases in the middle. This CDR3 contains 13 residues. In DNA form, the CDR3 reads TGTGCCAGCTCACCAGGGGCCCCCCACGAGCAGTACTTC. Protein sequence: CASSPGAPHEQYF.

V and J are TRBV11-1 and TRBJ1-6; possible D gene TRBD1, 6 bases. V shed 5 bases and J shed 2 bases, with 13 bases lying between them. Germline values: CDR1 SGHAT, CDR2 FQDESV (reference sequence). The length of the CDR3 is 16 residues. The CDR3 sequence: CASSLGGDTYNSPLHF. Written as DNA, the CDR3 is TGTGCCAGCAGCCTCGGGGGGGACACCTATAATTCACCCCTCCACTTT.

V is TRBV6-1 and J is TRBJ1-5; unclear D gene. The V gene's germline CDR1 is MNHNS and CDR2 SASEGT. Between the trimmed V and J ends, which lost 3 bases and 9 bases, there was a span of 6 bases. There are 11 residues in the CDR3. The CDR3 loop reads CASSEVRPQHF. CDR3 DNA: TGTGCCAGCAGTGAGGTGCGGCCCCAGCATTTT.

V gene TRBV29-1 combines with J gene TRBJ1-1; weak D call: TRBD1 (5 bases). This CDR3 spans 13 amino acids. In germline, CDR1 is SQVTM, CDR2 ANQGSEA. The V end was cut by 4 bases, the J end by 5 bases, with 14 bases between. CDR3 amino acids: CSVGTDTLTEAFF. The CDR3 DNA reads TGCAGCGTTGGAACGGACACCCTAACTGAAGCTTTCTTT.

This rearrangement joins TRBV19 to TRBJ1-1, with D hard to call. From germline, CDR1 is LNHDA and CDR2 SQIVND (reference sequence). V lost 4 bases and J lost 5, with 14 bases in between. The CDR3 is made up of 14 amino acids. The CDR3 is CASSTPGKSTEAFF. CDR3 nucleotides: TGTGCCAGTAGTACCCCAGGTAAAAGTACTGAAGCTTTCTTT.

V is TRBV2 and J is TRBJ1-2; 8 nucleotides align to TRBD1. Germline trimming cut 6 bases from V and 6 bases from J; bases unmatched to any gene: 6. This CDR3 has 13 amino acids. The germline CDR1 and CDR2 sequences are SNHLY and FYNNEI. CDR3 sequence (DNA): TGTGCCAGCAGCGCAGGGGGCCTCCATGGCTACACCTTC. Protein: CASSAGGLHGYTF.

This chain connects TRBV29-1 to TRBJ2-7; D is perhaps TRBD2 (5 bases). Germline loops: CDR1 SQVTM, CDR2 ANQGSEA. This CDR3 spans 12 amino acids. V was shortened by 7 bases and J by 2 bases, with 12 bases between the two germline ends. CDR3: CSAGLSPYEQYF. DNA for the CDR3: TGCAGCGCTGGACTGTCCCCCTACGAGCAGTACTTC.